This T cell receptor beta chain was sequenced for a study of control samples from healthy donors and cancer patients. This CDR3 is built from 11 residues. Libraries were prepared by immunoSEQ multiplex PCR; TCRdb keeps only in-frame clonotypes and omits some of them. The table lists 90,000 to 95,000 clones, just under 85% of them singletons. The origin of this receptor is a man younger than 40 in good health. The chain is built from TRBV21-1 and TRBJ2-4; TRBD2 is taken as the D call from the table, unchecked against the DNA. TRBV21-1 is listed as a pseudogene. Specimen: blood. This chain's CDR3 is CASSKGAIQYF. As DNA, the CDR3 is TGTGCCAGCAGCAAGGGAGCGATACAGTACTTC.